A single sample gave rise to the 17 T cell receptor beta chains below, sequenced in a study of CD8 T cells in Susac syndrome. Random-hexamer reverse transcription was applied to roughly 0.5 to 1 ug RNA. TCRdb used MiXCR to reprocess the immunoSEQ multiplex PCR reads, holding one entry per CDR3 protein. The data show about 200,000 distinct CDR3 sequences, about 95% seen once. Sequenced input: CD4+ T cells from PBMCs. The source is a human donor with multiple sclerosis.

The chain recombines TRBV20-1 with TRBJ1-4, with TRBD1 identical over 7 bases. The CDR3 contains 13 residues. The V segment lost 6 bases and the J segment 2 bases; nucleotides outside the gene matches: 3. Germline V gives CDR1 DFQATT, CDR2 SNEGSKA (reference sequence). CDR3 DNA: TGCAGTGCACTGACAGGGACTAATGAAAAACTGTTTTTT. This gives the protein CSALTGTNEKLFF.

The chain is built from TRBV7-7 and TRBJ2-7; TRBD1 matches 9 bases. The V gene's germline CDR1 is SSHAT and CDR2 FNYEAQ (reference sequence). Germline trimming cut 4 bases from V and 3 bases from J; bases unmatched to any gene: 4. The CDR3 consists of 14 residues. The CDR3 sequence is CASSSGQGSYEQYF. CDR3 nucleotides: TGTGCCAGCAGCTCTGGACAGGGGAGCTACGAGCAGTACTTC.

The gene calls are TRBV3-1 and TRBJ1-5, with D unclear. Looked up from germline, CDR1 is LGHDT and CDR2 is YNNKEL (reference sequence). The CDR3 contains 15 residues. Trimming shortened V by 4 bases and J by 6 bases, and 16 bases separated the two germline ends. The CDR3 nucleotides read TGTGCCAGCAGCCCCGATCCCACCGAGAGTCAGCCCCAGCATTTT. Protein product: CASSPDPTESQPQHF.

The CDR3 is CAWSVLGQGQPQHF. The CDR3, as DNA: TGTGCCTGGAGTGTACTAGGGCAGGGACAGCCCCAGCATTTT. The rearrangement links TRBV30 to TRBJ1-5; TRBD1 might be the D (5 bases). V lost 0 bases, J lost 7 bases, and 13 bases lay in between. The CDR3 is 14 residues long. Germline values: CDR1 GTSNPN, CDR2 SVGIG (reference sequence).

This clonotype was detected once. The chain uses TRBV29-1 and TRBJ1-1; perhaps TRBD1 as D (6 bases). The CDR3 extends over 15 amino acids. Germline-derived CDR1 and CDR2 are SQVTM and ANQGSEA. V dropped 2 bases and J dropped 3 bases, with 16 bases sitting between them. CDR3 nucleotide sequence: TGCAGCGTTGAACCGACAGCGGAGGGGGACACTGAAGCTTTCTTT. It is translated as CSVEPTAEGDTEAFF. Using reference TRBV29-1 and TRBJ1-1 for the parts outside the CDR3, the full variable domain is SAVISQKPSRDICQRGTSLTIQCQVDSQVTMMFWYRQQPGQSLTLIATANQGSEATYESGFVIDKFPISRPNLTFSTLTVSNMSPEDSSIYLCSVEPTAEGDTEAFFGQGTRLTVV.

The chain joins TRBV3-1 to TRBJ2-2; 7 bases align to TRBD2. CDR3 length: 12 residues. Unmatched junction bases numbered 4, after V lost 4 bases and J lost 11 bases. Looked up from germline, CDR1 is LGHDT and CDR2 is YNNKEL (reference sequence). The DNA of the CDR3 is TGTGCCAGCAGCCTGACTAGCCAAGAGCTGTTTTTT. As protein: CASSLTSQELFF.

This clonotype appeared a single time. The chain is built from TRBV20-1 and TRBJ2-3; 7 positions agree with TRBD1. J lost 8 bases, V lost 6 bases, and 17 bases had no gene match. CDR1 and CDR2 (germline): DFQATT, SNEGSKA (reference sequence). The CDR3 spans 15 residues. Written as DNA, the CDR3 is TGCAGTGCCGAAAGGGGACAGCCCCTAAGAGGTACGCAGTATTTT. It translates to CSAERGQPLRGTQYF.

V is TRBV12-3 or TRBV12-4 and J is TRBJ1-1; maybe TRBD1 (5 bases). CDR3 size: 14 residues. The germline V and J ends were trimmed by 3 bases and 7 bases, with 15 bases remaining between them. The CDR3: CASSLGEGPREAFF. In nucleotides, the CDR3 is TGTGCCAGCAGTTTGGGGGAAGGGCCCCGTGAAGCTTTCTTT.

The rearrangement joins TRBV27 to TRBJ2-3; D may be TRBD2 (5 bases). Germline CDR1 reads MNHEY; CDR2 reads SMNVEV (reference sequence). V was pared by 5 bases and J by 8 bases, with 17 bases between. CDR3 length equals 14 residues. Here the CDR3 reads CASSLLKSGGTQYF. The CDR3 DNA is TGTGCCAGCAGTCTACTAAAAAGCGGCGGTACGCAGTATTTT.

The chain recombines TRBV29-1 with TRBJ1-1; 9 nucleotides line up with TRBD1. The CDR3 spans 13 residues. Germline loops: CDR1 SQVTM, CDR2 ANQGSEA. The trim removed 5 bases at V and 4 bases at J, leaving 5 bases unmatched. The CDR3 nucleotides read TGCAGCGTTTCCGGGACAGGGAGCACTGAAGCTTTCTTT. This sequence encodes CSVSGTGSTEAFF. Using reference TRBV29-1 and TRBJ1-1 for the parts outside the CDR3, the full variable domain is SAVISQKPSRDICQRGTSLTIQCQVDSQVTMMFWYRQQPGQSLTLIATANQGSEATYESGFVIDKFPISRPNLTFSTLTVSNMSPEDSSIYLCSVSGTGSTEAFFGQGTRLTVV.

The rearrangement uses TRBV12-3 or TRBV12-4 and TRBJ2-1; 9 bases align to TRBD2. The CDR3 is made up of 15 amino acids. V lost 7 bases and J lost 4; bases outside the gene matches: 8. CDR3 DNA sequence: TGTGCCAGCACCGTATCCCTAGCGGGATACAATGAGCAGTTCTTC. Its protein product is CASTVSLAGYNEQFF.

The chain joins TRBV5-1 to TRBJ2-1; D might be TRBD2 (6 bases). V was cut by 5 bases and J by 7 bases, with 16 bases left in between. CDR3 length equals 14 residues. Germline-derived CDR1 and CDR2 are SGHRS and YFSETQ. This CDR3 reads CASSFGTRGNEQFF. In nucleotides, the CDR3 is TGCGCCAGCAGTTTTGGGACCCGGGGGAATGAGCAGTTCTTC. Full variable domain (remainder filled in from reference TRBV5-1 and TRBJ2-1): KAGVTQTPRYLIKTRGQQVTLSCSPISGHRSVSWYQQTPGQGLQFLFEYFSETQRNKGNFPGRFSGRQFSNSRSEMNVSTLELGDSALYLCASSFGTRGNEQFFGPGTRLTVL.

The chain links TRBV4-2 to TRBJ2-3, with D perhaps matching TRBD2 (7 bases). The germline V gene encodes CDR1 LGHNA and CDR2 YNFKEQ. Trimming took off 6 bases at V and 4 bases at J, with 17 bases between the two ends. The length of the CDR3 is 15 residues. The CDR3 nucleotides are TGTGCCAGCAGGCGAAGGGGGGGGGAGGCAGATACGCAGTATTTT. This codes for CASRRRGGEADTQYF.

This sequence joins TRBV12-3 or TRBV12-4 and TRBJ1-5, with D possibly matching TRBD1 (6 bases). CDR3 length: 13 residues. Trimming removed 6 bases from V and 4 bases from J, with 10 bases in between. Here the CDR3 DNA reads TGTGCCAGCAGAGGACAGCAAAATCAGCCCCAGCATTTT. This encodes CASRGQQNQPQHF.

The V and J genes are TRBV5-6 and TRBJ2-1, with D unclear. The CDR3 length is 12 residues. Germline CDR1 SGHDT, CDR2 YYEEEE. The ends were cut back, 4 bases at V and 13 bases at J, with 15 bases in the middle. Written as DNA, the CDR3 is TGTGCCAGCAGCGAAGCTGACCGACACCAGTTCTTC. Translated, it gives CASSEADRHQFF.

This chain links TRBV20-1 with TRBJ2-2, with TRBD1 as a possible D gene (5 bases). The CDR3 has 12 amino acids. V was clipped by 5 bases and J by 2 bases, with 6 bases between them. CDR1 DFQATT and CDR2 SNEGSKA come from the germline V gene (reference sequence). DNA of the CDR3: TGCAGTGCTGACAGAAACACCGGGGAGCTGTTTTTT. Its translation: CSADRNTGELFF.

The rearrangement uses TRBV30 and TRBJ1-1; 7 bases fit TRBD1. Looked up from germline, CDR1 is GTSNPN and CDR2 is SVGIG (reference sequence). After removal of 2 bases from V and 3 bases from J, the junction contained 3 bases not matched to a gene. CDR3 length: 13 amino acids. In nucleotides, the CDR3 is TGTGCCTGGAGTAGGGGGCTTGACACTGAAGCTTTCTTT. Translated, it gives CAWSRGLDTEAFF.